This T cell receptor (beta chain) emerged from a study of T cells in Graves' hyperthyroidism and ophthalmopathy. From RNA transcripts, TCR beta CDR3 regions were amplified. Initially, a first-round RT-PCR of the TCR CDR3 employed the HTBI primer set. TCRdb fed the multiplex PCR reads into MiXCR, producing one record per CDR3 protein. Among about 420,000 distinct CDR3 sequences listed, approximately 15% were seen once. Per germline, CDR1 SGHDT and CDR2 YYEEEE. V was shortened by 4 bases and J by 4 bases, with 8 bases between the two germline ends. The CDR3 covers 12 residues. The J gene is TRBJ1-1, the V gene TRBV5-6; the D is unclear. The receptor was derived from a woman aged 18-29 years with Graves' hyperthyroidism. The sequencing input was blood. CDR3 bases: TGTGCCAGCAGCATTTCCCGCACTGAAGCTTTCTTT. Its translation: CASSISRTEAFF. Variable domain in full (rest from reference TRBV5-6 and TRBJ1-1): DAGVTQSPTHLIKTRGQQVTLRCSPKSGHDTVSWYQQALGQGPQFIFQYYEEEERQRGNFPDRFSGHQFPNYSSELNVNALLLGDSALYLCASSISRTEAFFGQGTRLTVV.